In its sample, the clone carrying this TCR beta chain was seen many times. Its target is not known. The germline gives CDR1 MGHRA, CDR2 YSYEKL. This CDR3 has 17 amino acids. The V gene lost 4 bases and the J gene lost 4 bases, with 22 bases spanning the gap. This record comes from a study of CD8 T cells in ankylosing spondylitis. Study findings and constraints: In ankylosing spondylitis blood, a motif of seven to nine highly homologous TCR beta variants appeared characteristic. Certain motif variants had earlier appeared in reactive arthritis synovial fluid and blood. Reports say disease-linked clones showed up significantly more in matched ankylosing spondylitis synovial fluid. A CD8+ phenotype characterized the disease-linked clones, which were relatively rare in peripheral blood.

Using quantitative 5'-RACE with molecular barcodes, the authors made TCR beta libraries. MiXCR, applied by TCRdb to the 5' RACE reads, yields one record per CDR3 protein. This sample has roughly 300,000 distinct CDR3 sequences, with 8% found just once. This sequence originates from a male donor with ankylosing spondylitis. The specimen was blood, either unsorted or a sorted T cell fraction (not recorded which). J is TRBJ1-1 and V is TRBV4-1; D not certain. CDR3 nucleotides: TGCGCCAGCAGCCCCAGGACGGCGTTGGTGGGAAGCACTGAAGCTTTCTTT. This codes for CASSPRTALVGSTEAFF.